Below are 4 T cell receptor beta chains sequenced from a single sample in a study of T cells in Graves' hyperthyroidism and ophthalmopathy. The TCR beta CDR3 regions underwent amplification using RNA transcripts as the source. Researchers ran a first-round RT-PCR on the TCR CDR3 using the HTBI primer set. TCRdb processed the multiplex PCR reads anew with MiXCR; each CDR3 protein has one entry. This table has more than 650,000 distinct CDR3 sequences, 14% appearing once. Sequencing was done on a sample of blood. These receptors all stem from a woman between 18 and 29 years old with Graves' hyperthyroidism.

This clonotype was counted ten times or more. The CDR3 DNA is TGTGCCAGCAGTCCCGGGACTAGCGGGAGTTACTCCTACGAGCAGTACTTC. Translated: CASSPGTSGSYSYEQYF. This chain links TRBV28 with TRBJ2-7; 14 bases fit TRBD2. Trimming at V came to 5 bases and at J to 0 bases, leaving 6 bases not matched to a gene. Germline lookup yields CDR1 MDHEN and CDR2 SYDVKM. This CDR3 is 17 amino acids long. The whole variable domain, remainder taken from reference TRBV28 and TRBJ2-7, is DVKVTQSSRYLVKRTGEKVFLECVQDMDHENMFWYRQDPGLGLRLIYFSYDVKMKEKGDIPEGYSVSREKKERFSLILESASTNQTSMYLCASSPGTSGSYSYEQYFGPGTRLTVT.

This clonotype showed up many times. The chain combines TRBV11-2 with TRBJ2-2; D not certain. Germline V gene sequence: CDR1 SGHAT, CDR2 FQNNGV. The germline V and J ends were trimmed by 5 bases and 7 bases, with 8 bases remaining between them. The CDR3 runs 12 residues. The CDR3 DNA follows: TGTGCCAGCAGCCGGGTACTCGGGGAGCTGTTTTTT. Translated: CASSRVLGELFF.

This clonotype has just a few counts. This chain links TRBV4-3 with TRBJ2-7; D could derive from TRBD1 or TRBD2 (5 bases each). V was clipped by 0 bases and J by 5 bases, with 8 bases between them. The CDR3 sequence is 13 residues long. Germline lookup yields CDR1 LGHNA and CDR2 YSLEER. The CDR3: CASSQDGGNEQYF. The CDR3 coding sequence is TGCGCCAGCAGCCAAGATGGGGGTAACGAGCAGTACTTC.

The chain links TRBV6-2 or TRBV6-3 to TRBJ1-5; maybe TRBD1 (6 bases). There are 13 residues in the CDR3. Trimming shortened V by 2 bases and J by 7 bases, and 9 bases separated the two germline ends. The V gene's germline CDR1 is MNHEY and CDR2 SVGEGT. Here the CDR3 DNA reads TGTGCCAGCAGTTACGAGGGGGGACAGCCCCAGCATTTT. This translates into CASSYEGGQPQHF.